The 27 T cell receptor beta chains below all came from one sample that was sequenced in a study of T-cell memory formation after mild COVID-19. TCRdb itself ran the 5' RACE reads through MiXCR, one entry per CDR3 protein. The table shows approximately 270,000 distinct CDR3 sequences, with 15% to 20% occurring only once. The sequenced material came from PBMCs or a T cell subset sorted from them (not recorded which). These receptors were obtained from a man aged 18-30 years who had mild COVID-19 (a few samples of this study predate the infection). Cell type and time point are not known.

This clonotype turned up a few times. The chain uses TRBV6-2 or TRBV6-3 and TRBJ2-7; 7 bases match TRBD2. V gave up 10 bases and J gave up 0 bases; unmatched junction bases: 6. Germline lookup yields CDR1 MNHEY and CDR2 SVGEGT. The CDR3 is made up of 13 amino acids. In DNA, the CDR3 is TGTGCCATCTGGGACTACCGCTCCTACGAGCAGTACTTC. Translation: CAIWDYRSYEQYF.

This clonotype was seen more than once but under ten times. The gene calls are TRBV7-2 and TRBJ1-3; D unresolved. Trimming shortened V by 2 bases and J by 4 bases, and 12 bases separated the two germline ends. The CDR3 has 15 amino acids. Germline-derived CDR1 and CDR2 are SGHTA and FQGNSA. The CDR3 protein is CASSLLATAGNTIYF. DNA for the CDR3: TGTGCCAGCAGCTTATTAGCCACGGCGGGAAACACCATATATTTT.

This rearrangement joins TRBV5-1 to TRBJ1-6, with D perhaps matching TRBD1 (6 bases). The germline V gene has CDR1 SGHRS and CDR2 YFSETQ. The CDR3 spans 14 residues. Trimming shortened V by 0 bases and J by 7 bases, and 8 bases separated the two germline ends. CDR3 in amino acids: CASSLGQANSPLHF. CDR3 DNA sequence: TGCGCCAGCAGCTTGGGACAGGCCAATTCACCCCTCCACTTT.

This clonotype was observed a handful of times. The chain employs TRBV18 and TRBJ2-5; 7 nucleotides line up with TRBD1. V trimming: 9 bases; J trimming: 1 base; junction bases outside the gene matches: 2. The CDR3 loop spans 12 amino acids. Germline values: CDR1 KGHSH, CDR2 LQKENI. The CDR3 DNA sequence: TGTGCCAGTGGGGACAGCCAAGAGACCCAGTACTTC. Translated: CASGDSQETQYF.

The chain recombines TRBV20-1 with TRBJ2-1; tentatively, D is TRBD2 (5 bases). Trimming cost V 3 bases and J 0 bases, with 15 bases left between them. Germline V gives CDR1 DFQATT, CDR2 SNEGSKA (reference sequence). The CDR3 consists of 16 residues. Here the CDR3 reads CSASLLQRSSYNEQFF. The CDR3 DNA is TGCAGTGCTAGCCTTCTCCAGCGGAGCTCCTACAATGAGCAGTTCTTC.

This sequence joins TRBV6-2 or TRBV6-3 and TRBJ2-7; D ambiguous. Germline assignment: CDR1 MNHEY and CDR2 SVGEGT. The V end lost 5 bases, the J end lost 6 bases, and 14 bases lay between the germline ends. This CDR3 comprises 13 residues. The CDR3 reads CASSPTVVSEQYV. CDR3 in DNA: TGTGCCAGCAGTCCCACAGTAGTCAGCGAGCAGTACGTC.

V usage is TRBV5-1 and J usage is TRBJ2-1; D perhaps matches TRBD1 (5 bases). The V gene's germline CDR1 is SGHRS and CDR2 YFSETQ. There are 12 residues in the CDR3. Trimming left V 4 bases short and J 5 bases short, with 7 bases between. Written as DNA, the CDR3 is TGCGCCAGCAGCCGGACACACAATGAGCAGTTCTTC. Its protein is CASSRTHNEQFF.

The chain combines TRBV24-1 with TRBJ2-3; 8 bases map to TRBD1. J gave up 4 bases and V 4 bases, and 6 bases lay outside the gene matches. Germline V gene sequence: CDR1 KGHDR, CDR2 SFDVKD. This CDR3 region has 15 residues. The CDR3 loop is CATSDQDRGPDTQYF. Written as DNA, the CDR3 is TGTGCCACCAGTGACCAAGACAGGGGACCAGATACGCAGTATTTT.

This clonotype was counted between two and nine times. The rearrangement links TRBV29-1 to TRBJ2-1; D is uncertain. In germline, CDR1 is SQVTM, CDR2 ANQGSEA. The CDR3 runs to 13 residues. Trimming stripped 7 bases from V and 3 bases from J, with 13 bases between. The CDR3 region is CSASPASYNEQFF. The CDR3 nucleotides read TGCAGCGCTTCCCCCGCCAGCTACAATGAGCAGTTCTTC.

The rearrangement links TRBV7-6 to TRBJ2-1, with 7 bases fitting TRBD2. CDR3 length equals 12 residues. The germline gives CDR1 SGHVS, CDR2 FNYEAQ. V dropped 5 bases and J dropped 7; count of bases not matched to a gene: 2. CDR3 DNA: TGTGCCAGCAGCCGGGGACTAAATGAGCAGTTCTTC. Translating gives CASSRGLNEQFF.

V gene TRBV28 combines with J gene TRBJ2-2, with D uncertain. The CDR3 spans 14 residues. V shed 8 bases and J shed 4 bases, with 14 bases lying between them. Germline CDR1 and CDR2: MDHEN and SYDVKM. CDR3 bases: TGTGCCAGCGCCCGAGTGGAAACCACCGGGGAGCTGTTTTTT. Amino acid sequence: CASARVETTGELFF.

This clonotype was picked up a small number of times. The CDR3 sequence: CASSLAVQGQVQPSAWRETQYF. CDR3 DNA: TGTGCCAGCAGCTTAGCCGTTCAAGGACAGGTCCAACCCTCGGCCTGGAGAGAGACCCAGTACTTC. The genes are TRBV7-6 and TRBJ2-5; TRBD1 matches at 7 bases. V was pared by 0 bases and J by 4 bases, with 26 bases of the junction left unmatched. Per the germline V gene, CDR1 is SGHVS and CDR2 is FNYEAQ. The CDR3 sequence is 22 residues long.

This clonotype was counted at least ten times. This chain joins TRBV7-2 and TRBJ2-7; D is uncertain. This CDR3 is built from 13 residues. Deletions cut 1 base from V and 0 bases from J, with 4 bases between. Germline V CDR1 and CDR2: SGHTA, FQGNSA. This CDR3 reads CASSLVSSYEQYF. In nucleotides, the CDR3 is TGTGCCAGCAGCTTAGTCAGCTCCTACGAGCAGTACTTC.

This rearrangement joins TRBV6-5 to TRBJ2-4, with 7 bases fitting TRBD1. The CDR3 totals 14 residues. Looked up from germline, CDR1 is MNHEY and CDR2 is SVGAGI. After removal of 0 bases from V and 6 bases from J, the junction contained 2 bases not matched to a gene. In DNA form, the CDR3 reads TGTGCCAGCAGTTACTCGGACAGGACAAACATTCAGTACTTC. Translating it yields CASSYSDRTNIQYF.

This clonotype was observed many times. The J gene is TRBJ1-2, the V gene TRBV6-5; D gene ambiguous. Per the germline V gene, CDR1 is MNHEY and CDR2 is SVGAGI. This CDR3 has 13 residues. V lost 6 bases and J lost 6, with 14 bases in between. This CDR3 reads CASRPSGGDGYTF. CDR3 DNA: TGTGCCAGCAGGCCTTCCGGTGGGGATGGCTACACCTTC.

This clonotype has just a few counts. The chain carries TRBV7-7 and TRBJ2-5, with 8 bases lining up with TRBD2. CDR1 SSHAT and CDR2 FNYEAQ come from the germline V gene (reference sequence). J was trimmed by 3 bases and V by 4 bases; bases with no gene match: 10. The CDR3 is made up of 16 amino acids. CDR3 in amino acids: CASSSAGGGRKETQYF. The CDR3, as DNA: TGTGCCAGCAGCTCCGCTGGCGGGGGGAGAAAAGAGACCCAGTACTTC.

V and J are TRBV7-9 and TRBJ2-7, with D perhaps being TRBD1 or TRBD2 (5 bases each). With 0 bases removed from V and 6 bases from J, the gap between germline ends came to 9 bases. Per germline, CDR1 SEHNR and CDR2 FQNEAQ (reference sequence). The CDR3 has 13 residues. The CDR3 DNA is TGTGCCAGCAGCTTAGCACCAGGGAGCGAGCAGTACGTC. This translates into CASSLAPGSEQYV.

The chain has TRBV5-1 and TRBJ2-3; D is perhaps TRBD1 or TRBD2 (6 bases each). The germline V gene encodes CDR1 SGHRS and CDR2 YFSETQ. The CDR3 is 15 amino acids. V shed 3 bases and J shed 3 bases, with 14 bases lying between them. CDR3 loop: CASSWGAGETDTQYF. The DNA of the CDR3 is TGCGCCAGCAGCTGGGGGGCCGGGGAAACAGATACGCAGTATTTT. The full variable domain, with the rest looked up from reference TRBV5-1 and TRBJ2-3, is KAGVTQTPRYLIKTRGQQVTLSCSPISGHRSVSWYQQTPGQGLQFLFEYFSETQRNKGNFPGRFSGRQFSNSRSEMNVSTLELGDSALYLCASSWGAGETDTQYFGPGTRLTVL.

This clonotype was seen a handful of times. This rearrangement joins TRBV7-3 to TRBJ2-2; D gene ambiguous. From germline, CDR1 is SGHTA and CDR2 FQGTGA. This CDR3 region has 15 residues. V shed 5 bases and J shed 2 bases, with 12 bases lying between them. CDR3 amino acids: CASSRGVGNTGELFF. The CDR3 nucleotides read TGTGCCAGCAGCCGTGGCGTTGGCAACACCGGGGAGCTGTTTTTT.

The table lists this clonotype with a few counts. The chain uses TRBV7-2 and TRBJ2-1; the D gene is possibly TRBD2 (5 bases). The CDR3 extends over 13 amino acids. The V gene's germline CDR1 is SGHTA and CDR2 FQGNSA. The V gene lost 3 bases and the J gene lost 12 bases, with 15 bases spanning the gap. The CDR3 region has the DNA TGTGCCAGCAGCTTCGCCTTGGTGGCGGGGCAGTTCTTC. Protein sequence: CASSFALVAGQFF.

This clonotype occurred a few times. This chain links TRBV20-1 with TRBJ2-5; a possible D gene is TRBD1 (6 bases). In germline, CDR1 is DFQATT, CDR2 SNEGSKA (reference sequence). Trimming pared 2 bases from V and 3 bases from J, leaving 13 bases between. The CDR3 has 14 residues. The CDR3 nucleotides read TGCAGTGCTAGACCATGGGGGCGGGAAGAGACCCAGTACTTC. Its translation is CSARPWGREETQYF.

This clonotype was seen a few times. CDR3 sequence: CSVERGLFTEAFF. The CDR3 region has the DNA TGCAGCGTTGAAAGGGGGCTTTTCACTGAAGCTTTCTTT. The chain couples TRBV29-1 to TRBJ1-1; 7 positions match TRBD1. Germline lookup yields CDR1 SQVTM and CDR2 ANQGSEA. Trimming cost V 2 bases and J 4 bases; bases outside gene matches: 4. The CDR3 runs to 13 residues.

The rearrangement joins TRBV4-3 to TRBJ2-7; D not certain. Trimming cost V 7 bases and J 2 bases, with 15 bases left between them. The CDR3 length is 14 residues. Germline-derived CDR1 and CDR2 are LGHNA and YSLEER. CDR3 sequence (DNA): TGCGCCAGCACCCCAAGCGTAGGGACCTACGAGCAGTACTTC. It codes for CASTPSVGTYEQYF.

This clonotype was observed a handful of times. The V gene is TRBV7-2, the J gene TRBJ1-2, with a weak D call TRBD1 (6 bases). The germline V and J ends were trimmed by 11 bases and 7 bases, with 11 bases remaining between them. The germline CDR1 and CDR2 sequences are SGHTA and FQGNSA. This CDR3 is built from 10 residues. In nucleotides, the CDR3 is TGTGCCGAGGACAGCATTGGCTACACCTTC. Its translation is CAEDSIGYTF.

The V and J genes are TRBV5-1 and TRBJ2-3, with a weak D call TRBD2 (5 bases). This CDR3 spans 13 amino acids. Trimming left V 5 bases short and J 0 bases short, with 7 bases between. Germline V lookup: CDR1 SGHRS, CDR2 YFSETQ. CDR3 DNA: TGCGCCAGCAGGAGAGGGAGCACAGATACGCAGTATTTT. Translation gives CASRRGSTDTQYF. The entire variable domain, with the rest obtained from reference TRBV5-1 and TRBJ2-3, is as follows: KAGVTQTPRYLIKTRGQQVTLSCSPISGHRSVSWYQQTPGQGLQFLFEYFSETQRNKGNFPGRFSGRQFSNSRSEMNVSTLELGDSALYLCASRRGSTDTQYFGPGTRLTVL.

This clonotype was recorded a few times. The CDR3 reads CASSSPGQGRETQYF. In DNA, the CDR3 is TGTGCCAGCAGCTCTCCGGGACAGGGTCGAGAGACCCAGTACTTC. The V call is TRBV11-3, the J call TRBJ2-5; 9 bases are a match to TRBD1. The V gene's germline CDR1 is SGHNT and CDR2 YENEEA. The CDR3 is 15 amino acids. The trim removed 4 bases at V and 4 bases at J, leaving 7 bases unmatched.

The chain employs TRBV4-2 and TRBJ1-5; D is ambiguous. The V gene's germline CDR1 is LGHNA and CDR2 YNFKEQ. The V gene lost 4 bases and the J gene lost 6 bases, with 13 bases spanning the gap. This CDR3 is 14 amino acids long. CDR3 residues: CASSPPGPLQPQHF. CDR3 DNA sequence: TGTGCCAGCAGCCCACCCGGCCCGCTTCAGCCCCAGCATTTT.